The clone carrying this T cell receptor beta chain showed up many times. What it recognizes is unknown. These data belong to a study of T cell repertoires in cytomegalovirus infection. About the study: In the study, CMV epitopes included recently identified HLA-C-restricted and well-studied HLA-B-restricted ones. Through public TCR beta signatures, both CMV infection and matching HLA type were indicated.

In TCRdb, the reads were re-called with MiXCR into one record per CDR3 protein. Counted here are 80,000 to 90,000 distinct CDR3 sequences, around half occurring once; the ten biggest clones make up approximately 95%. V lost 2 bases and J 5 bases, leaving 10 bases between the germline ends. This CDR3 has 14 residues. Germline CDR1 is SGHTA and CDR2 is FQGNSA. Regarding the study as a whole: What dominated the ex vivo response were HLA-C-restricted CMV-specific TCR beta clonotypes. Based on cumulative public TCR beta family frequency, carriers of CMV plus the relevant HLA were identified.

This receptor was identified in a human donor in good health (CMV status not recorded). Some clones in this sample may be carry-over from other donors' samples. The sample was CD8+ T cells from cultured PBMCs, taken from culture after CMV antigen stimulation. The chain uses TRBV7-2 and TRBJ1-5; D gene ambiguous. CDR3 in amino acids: CASSLSRRDQPQHF. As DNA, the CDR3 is TGTGCCAGCAGCTTATCGAGGAGGGATCAGCCCCAGCATTTT.